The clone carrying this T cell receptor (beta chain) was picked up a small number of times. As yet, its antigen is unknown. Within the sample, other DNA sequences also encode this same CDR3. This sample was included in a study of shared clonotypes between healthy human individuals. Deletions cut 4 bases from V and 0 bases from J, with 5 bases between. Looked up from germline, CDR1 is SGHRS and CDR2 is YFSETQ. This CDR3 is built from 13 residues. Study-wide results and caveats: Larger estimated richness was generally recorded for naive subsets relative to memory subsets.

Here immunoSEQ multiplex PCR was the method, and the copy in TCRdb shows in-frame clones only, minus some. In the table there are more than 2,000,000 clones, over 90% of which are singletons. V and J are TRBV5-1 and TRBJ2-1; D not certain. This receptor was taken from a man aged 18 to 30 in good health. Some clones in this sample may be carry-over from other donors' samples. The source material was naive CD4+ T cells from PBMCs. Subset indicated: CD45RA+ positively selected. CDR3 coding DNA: TGCGCCAGCAGCGGCAGCTCCTACAATGAGCAGTTCTTC. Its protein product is CASSGSSYNEQFF.